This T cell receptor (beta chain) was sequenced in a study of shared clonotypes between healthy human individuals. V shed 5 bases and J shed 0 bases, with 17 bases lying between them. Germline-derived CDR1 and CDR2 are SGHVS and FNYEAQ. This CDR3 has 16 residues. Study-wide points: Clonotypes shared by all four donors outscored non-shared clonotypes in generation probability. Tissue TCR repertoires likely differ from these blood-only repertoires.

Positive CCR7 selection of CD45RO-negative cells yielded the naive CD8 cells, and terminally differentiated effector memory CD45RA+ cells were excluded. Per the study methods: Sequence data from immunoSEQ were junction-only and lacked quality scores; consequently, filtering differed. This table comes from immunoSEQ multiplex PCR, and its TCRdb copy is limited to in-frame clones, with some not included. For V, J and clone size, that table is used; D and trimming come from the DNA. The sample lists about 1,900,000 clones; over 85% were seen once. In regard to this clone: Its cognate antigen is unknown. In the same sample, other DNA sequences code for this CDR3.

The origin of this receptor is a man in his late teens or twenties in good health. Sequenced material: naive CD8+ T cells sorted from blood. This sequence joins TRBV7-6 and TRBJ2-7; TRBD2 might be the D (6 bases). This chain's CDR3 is CASSPGTSGSSYEQYF. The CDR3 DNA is TGTGCCAGCAGCCCGGGGACTTCTGGAAGCTCCTACGAGCAGTACTTC.